The rows below give T cell receptor beta chains drawn from one sample of a study of blood T cell repertoires in COVID-19. Sequencing used immunoSEQ multiplex PCR; TCRdb keeps in-frame clones, though not all of them. The sample has under 150,000 clones, over 75% seen once. The sample comprised PBMCs or T cells enriched from blood (not recorded which). Receptor source: a man aged 45-65 years in a cohort exposed to, infected with or recovered from COVID-19 (not recorded which). Both conserved end residues are part of each CDR3. D genes are given only for firm matches. Rows may omit the clone size; those that give it use once, few, many or a size class.

V	length	size	D	J	CDR3	DNA
TRBV24-1	16	medium-sized	NA	TRBJ2-2	CATSDFEGGDTGELFF	TGTGCCACCAGTGATTTCGAAGGGGGAGACACCGGGGAGCTGTTTTTT
TRBV5-1	16	NA	NA	TRBJ2-3	CASSLGLTERTDTQYF	TGCGCCAGCAGCTTGGGTTTGACAGAGCGCACAGATACGCAGTATTTT
TRBV5-1	16	NA	TRBD2	TRBJ2-5	CASRRLAGRTQETQYF	TGCGCCAGCAGGCGACTAGCGGGAAGGACCCAAGAGACCCAGTACTTC
TRBV2	15	NA	NA	TRBJ2-6	CASSLDISGANVLTF	TGTGCCAGCAGCCTAGATATCTCTGGGGCCAACGTCCTGACTTTC
TRBV7-2	15	NA	TRBD2	TRBJ2-5	CASSAGLAEQETQYF	TGTGCCAGCAGCGCGGGACTAGCGGAACAAGAGACCCAGTACTTC
TRBV7-2	15	NA	TRBD2	TRBJ2-3	CAGSRGGVSTDTQYF	TGTGCCGGGTCCCGCGGGGGGGTAAGCACAGATACGCAGTATTTT
TRBV9	17	NA	NA	TRBJ2-1	CASSVGEAWGIYNEQFF	TGTGCCAGCAGCGTAGGGGAGGCCTGGGGAATTTACAATGAGCAGTTCTTC
TRBV7-9	18	NA	NA	TRBJ2-3	CASSPAGWGGQGVDTQYF	TGTGCCAGCAGCCCGGCGGGTTGGGGGGGGCAAGGCGTCGATACGCAGTATTTT
TRBV11-3	13	NA	NA	TRBJ2-1	CASSLEGSNEQFF	TGTGCCAGCAGCTTAGAGGGGAGTAATGAGCAGTTCTTC
TRBV3-1/TRBV3-2	16	NA	TRBD2	TRBJ2-1	CASRAKLAGGLDEQFF	TGTGCCAGCAGGGCCAAACTAGCGGGAGGTTTGGATGAGCAGTTCTTC
TRBV29-1	14	NA	NA	TRBJ1-4	CSVGGASTNEKLFF	TGCAGCGTTGGTGGGGCGTCGACTAATGAAAAACTGTTTTTT